This entry features one T cell receptor (beta chain) sequence. Its antigen is not known. These data originate in a study of cytomegalovirus exposure and HLA in healthy donors. V gave up 2 bases and J gave up 7 bases, with 21 bases separating them. The CDR3 length is 17 residues. Germline CDR1 SGHDN, CDR2 FVKESK. General study points: The classifier, whose performance was assessed in both the original and validation cohorts, reportedly diagnosed cytomegalovirus status with high specificity and sensitivity. Later, an analysis found that common viral pathogens appeared to be linked with several of the most significant clusters. Cytomegalovirus-associated TCR beta chains were listed, numbering some 180. A later analysis linked about 17,000 TCR beta sequences to HLA alleles at 0.05 false discovery rate.

Both 60 Vbeta primers and 13 Jbeta primers went into the PCR. The assay was immunoSEQ multiplex PCR, and TCRdb's table has in-frame clones only and misses some. The sample records around 170,000 clones, approximately 80% being singletons. The chain carries TRBV14 and TRBJ1-3; unclear D gene. The TCR sequence derives from a woman aged 45-59 years in good health and CMV-seronegative. The sequenced sample was PBMCs. CDR3 sequence (DNA): TGTGCCAGCAGCCAAACCCCCTTGGTCCCAACCCAGAACACCATATATTTT. As protein: CASSQTPLVPTQNTIYF.